The clone carrying this TCR beta chain is a singleton in its sample. The record originates from a study of shared clonotypes between healthy human individuals. Clones were sequenced by immunoSEQ multiplex PCR, and TCRdb holds only the in-frame ones, with some missing. Of approximately 2,300,000 clones in the sample, less than 95% were seen once. Deletions cut 4 bases from V and 4 bases from J, with 15 bases between. The CDR3 is 15 amino acids. Germline lookup yields CDR1 SGHRS and CDR2 YFSETQ. The chain couples TRBV5-1 to TRBJ1-3; possibly TRBD1 for D (5 bases). The clonotype was recovered from a young man in good health. Some clones in this sample may be carry-over from other donors' samples. Sequences were obtained from naive CD4+ T cells from PBMCs. The subset: CD45RA+ positively selected. CDR3 bases: TGCGCCAGCAGCAGCTACCCGGGACGCGGAAACACCATATATTTT. Encoded protein: CASSSYPGRGNTIYF.